What follows describes a single TCR beta chain. Its binding antigen is unknown. Base quality data are lacking; no much larger clone is found one base away. The data are from a study of lymphopenia after photon versus proton radiotherapy (dated by TCRdb to about 2019). Turning to the overall study: In patients with gastrointestinal tumors who developed high-grade lymphopenia, the study compared the immunological effects of photon radiation therapy with those of proton radiation therapy. A cohort of approximately 20 patients with gastrointestinal tumors who received either photon or proton therapy and subsequently developed lymphopenia was included. The goal of the study was to describe how the two radiation modalities differ in their effects on the immune system. What the research found in general, with its limitations: Proton-treated patients stayed relatively stable during treatment, while photon-treated patients lost naive T cells and TCR diversity and gained effector/memory populations. After the lymphocyte count nadir, photon-treated repertoires showed oligoclonal expansion, especially of CD8+ Temra cells, which drove the drop in diversity. Across the cohort, a larger post-nadir drop in TCR diversity was inversely correlated with overall survival time among patients who died. The authors looked at the survival association only in patients who died, and they framed better survival with proton therapy as a possibility rather than a demonstrated result.

The germline V gene provides CDR1 LGHNA and CDR2 YNFKEQ. Trimming at the junction amounts to 0 bases on V and 8 bases on J, and the germline ends lie 5 bases apart. From the cysteine through the phenylalanine, the CDR3 covers 12 amino acids. Solely the CDR3 DNA is kept, with 36 bases framed from the first base. Libraries were built with the immunoSEQ multiplex PCR assay. Deep sequencing of rearranged TCR beta loci, alongside multiparametric flow cytometry, was used to profile T cell repertoires. The table comes from immuneACCESS by way of TCRdb, which keeps in-frame sequences with V and J called. Part of the clones is missing from these tables; in studies checked, under half for an unresolved V gene and the rest for unknown reasons. Counted in this sample were more than 80,000 clones; around 83% of them appeared once. The ten largest clones take up more than 1.2% of the sample.

This TCR was sampled from a man between 60 and 70 years old with pancreatic cancer. The chain employs TRBV4-2 and TRBJ2-1; no D gene is confidently identified. Specimen: peripheral blood, collected from a patient treated with proton-based radiotherapy. The DNA is as follows: TGTGCCAGCAGCCAAGAATGGTATGAGCAGTTCTTC. It translates as CASSQEWYEQFF.